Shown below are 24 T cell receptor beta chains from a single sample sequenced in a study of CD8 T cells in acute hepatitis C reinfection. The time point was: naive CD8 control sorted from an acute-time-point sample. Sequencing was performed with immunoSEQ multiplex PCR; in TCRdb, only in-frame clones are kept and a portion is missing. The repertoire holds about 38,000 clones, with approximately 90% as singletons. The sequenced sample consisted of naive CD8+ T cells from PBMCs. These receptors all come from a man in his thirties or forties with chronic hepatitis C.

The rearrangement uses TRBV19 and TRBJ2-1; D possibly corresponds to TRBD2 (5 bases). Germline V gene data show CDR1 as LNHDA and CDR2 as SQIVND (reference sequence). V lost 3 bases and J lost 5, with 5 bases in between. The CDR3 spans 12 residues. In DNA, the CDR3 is TGTGCCAGTAGTATCGGGGACAATGAGCAGTTCTTC. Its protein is CASSIGDNEQFF.

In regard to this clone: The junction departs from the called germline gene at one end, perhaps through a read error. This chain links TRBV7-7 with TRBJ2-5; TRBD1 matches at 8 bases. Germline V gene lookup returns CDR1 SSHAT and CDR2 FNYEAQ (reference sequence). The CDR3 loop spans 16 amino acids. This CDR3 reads CASSRDRGPSQETQYF. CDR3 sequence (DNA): TGTGCTAGCAGCCGCGACAGGGGTCCCTCGCAGGAGACCCAGTACTTC.

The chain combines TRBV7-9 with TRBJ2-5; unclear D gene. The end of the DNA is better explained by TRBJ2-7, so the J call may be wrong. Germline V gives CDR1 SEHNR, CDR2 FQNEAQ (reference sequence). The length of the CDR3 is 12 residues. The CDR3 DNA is TGTGCCAGCAGCAAGGGTGCAAACGAGCAGTACTTC. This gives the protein CASSKGANEQYF.

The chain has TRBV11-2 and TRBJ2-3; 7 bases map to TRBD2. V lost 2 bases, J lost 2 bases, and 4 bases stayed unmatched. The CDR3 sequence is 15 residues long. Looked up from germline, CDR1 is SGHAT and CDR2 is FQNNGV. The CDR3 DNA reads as TGTGCCAGCAGCTTAAGTAGCGGGTACACAGATACGCAGTATTTT. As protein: CASSLSSGYTDTQYF.

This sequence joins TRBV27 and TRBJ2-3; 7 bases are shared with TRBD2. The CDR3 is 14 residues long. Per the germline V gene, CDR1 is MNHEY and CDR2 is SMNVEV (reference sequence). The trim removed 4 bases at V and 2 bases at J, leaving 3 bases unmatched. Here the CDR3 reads CASSSRLATDTQYF. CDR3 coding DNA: TGTGCCAGCAGTTCCAGACTAGCCACAGATACGCAGTATTTT.

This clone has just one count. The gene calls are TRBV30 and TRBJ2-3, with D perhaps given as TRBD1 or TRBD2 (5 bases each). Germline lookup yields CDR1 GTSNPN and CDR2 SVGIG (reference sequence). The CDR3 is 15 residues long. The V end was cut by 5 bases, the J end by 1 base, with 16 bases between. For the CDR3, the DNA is TGTGCCTGGGGGGCCGGGGACCTCGGCACAGATACGCAGTATTTT. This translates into CAWGAGDLGTDTQYF.

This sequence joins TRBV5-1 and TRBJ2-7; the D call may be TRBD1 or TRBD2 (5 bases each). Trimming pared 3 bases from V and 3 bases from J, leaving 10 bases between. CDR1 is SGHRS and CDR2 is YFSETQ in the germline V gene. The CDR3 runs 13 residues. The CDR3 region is CASSWGRSYEQYF. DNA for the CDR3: TGCGCCAGCAGCTGGGGACGGAGCTACGAGCAGTACTTC.

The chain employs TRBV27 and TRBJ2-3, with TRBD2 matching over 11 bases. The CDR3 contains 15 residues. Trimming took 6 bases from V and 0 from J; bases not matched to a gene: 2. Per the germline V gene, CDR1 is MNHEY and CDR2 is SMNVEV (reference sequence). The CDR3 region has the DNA TGTGCCAGCAGGTGGACTAGCGGGAGCACAGATACGCAGTATTTT. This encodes CASRWTSGSTDTQYF.

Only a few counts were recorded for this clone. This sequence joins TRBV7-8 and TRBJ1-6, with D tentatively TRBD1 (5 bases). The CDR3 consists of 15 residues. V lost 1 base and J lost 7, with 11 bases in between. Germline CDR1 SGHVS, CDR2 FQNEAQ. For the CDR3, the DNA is TGTGCCAGCAGCTTAGATGGGACGGTCAATTCACCCCTCCACTTT. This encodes CASSLDGTVNSPLHF.

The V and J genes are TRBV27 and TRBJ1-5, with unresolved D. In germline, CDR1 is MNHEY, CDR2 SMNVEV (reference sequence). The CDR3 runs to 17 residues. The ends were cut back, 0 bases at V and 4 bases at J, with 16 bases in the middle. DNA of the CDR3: TGTGCCAGCAGTTTATCTGCCCCTTCCCCCCAAAATCAGCCCCAGCATTTT. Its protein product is CASSLSAPSPQNQPQHF.

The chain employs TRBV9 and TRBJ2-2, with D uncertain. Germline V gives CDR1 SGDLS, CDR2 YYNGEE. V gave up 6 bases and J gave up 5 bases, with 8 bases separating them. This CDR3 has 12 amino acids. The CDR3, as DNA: TGTGCCAGCAAATCCGGGACCGGGGAGCTGTTTTTT. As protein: CASKSGTGELFF.

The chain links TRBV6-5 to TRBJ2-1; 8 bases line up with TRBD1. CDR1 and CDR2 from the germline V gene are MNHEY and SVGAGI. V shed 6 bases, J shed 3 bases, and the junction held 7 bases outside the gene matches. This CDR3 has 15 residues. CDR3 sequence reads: CASRIGQGFYNEQFF. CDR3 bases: TGTGCCAGCAGAATAGGACAGGGCTTCTACAATGAGCAGTTCTTC.

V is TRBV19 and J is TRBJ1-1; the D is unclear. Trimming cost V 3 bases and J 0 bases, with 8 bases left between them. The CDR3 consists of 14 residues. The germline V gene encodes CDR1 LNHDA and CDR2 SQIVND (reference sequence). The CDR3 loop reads CASSISVMNTEAFF. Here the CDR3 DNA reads TGTGCCAGTAGTATTTCGGTAATGAACACTGAAGCTTTCTTT.

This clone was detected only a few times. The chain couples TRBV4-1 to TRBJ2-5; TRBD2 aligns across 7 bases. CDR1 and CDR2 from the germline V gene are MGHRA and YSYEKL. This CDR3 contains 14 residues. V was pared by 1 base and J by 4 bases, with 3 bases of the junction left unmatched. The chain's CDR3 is CASSQGSSGETQYF. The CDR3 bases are TGCGCCAGCAGCCAAGGTTCTAGCGGAGAGACCCAGTACTTC.

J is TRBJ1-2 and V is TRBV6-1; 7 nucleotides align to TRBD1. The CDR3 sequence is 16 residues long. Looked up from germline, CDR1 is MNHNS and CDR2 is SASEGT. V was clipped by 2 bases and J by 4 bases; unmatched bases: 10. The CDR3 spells CASSEFGGGQFYGYTF. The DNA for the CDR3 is TGTGCCAGCAGTGAATTCGGGGGGGGACAGTTCTATGGCTACACCTTC.

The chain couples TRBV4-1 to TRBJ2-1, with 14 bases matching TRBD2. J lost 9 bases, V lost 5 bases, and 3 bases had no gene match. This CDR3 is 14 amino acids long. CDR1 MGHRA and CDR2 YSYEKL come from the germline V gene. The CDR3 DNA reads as TGCGCCAGCAGCGGGACTAGCGGGAGTGGTGAGCAGTTCTTC. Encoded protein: CASSGTSGSGEQFF.

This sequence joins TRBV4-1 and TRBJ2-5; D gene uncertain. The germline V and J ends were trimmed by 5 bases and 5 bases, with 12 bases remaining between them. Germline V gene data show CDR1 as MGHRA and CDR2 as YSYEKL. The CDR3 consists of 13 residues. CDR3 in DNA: TGCGCCAGCAGCGGCTCAATGGGGGAGACCCAGTACTTC. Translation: CASSGSMGETQYF.

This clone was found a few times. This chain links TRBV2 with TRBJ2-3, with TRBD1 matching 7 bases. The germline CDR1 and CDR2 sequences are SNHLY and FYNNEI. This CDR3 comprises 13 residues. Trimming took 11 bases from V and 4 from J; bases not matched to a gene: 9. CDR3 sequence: CAVAGGLADTQYF. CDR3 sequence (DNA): TGTGCCGTGGCAGGGGGTTTGGCAGATACGCAGTATTTT.

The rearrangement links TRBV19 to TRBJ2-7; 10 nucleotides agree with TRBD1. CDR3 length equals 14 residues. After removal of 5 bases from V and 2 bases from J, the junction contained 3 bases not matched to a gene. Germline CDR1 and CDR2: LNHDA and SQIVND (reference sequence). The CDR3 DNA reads TGTGCCAGTAGTCCTGGGACAGGGGCCTACGAGCAGTACTTC. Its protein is CASSPGTGAYEQYF.

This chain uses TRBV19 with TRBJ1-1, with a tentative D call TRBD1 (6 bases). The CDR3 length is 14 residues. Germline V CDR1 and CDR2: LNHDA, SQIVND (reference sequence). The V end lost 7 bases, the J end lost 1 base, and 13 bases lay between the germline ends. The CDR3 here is CASTQQGSNTEAFF. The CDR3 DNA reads TGTGCCAGTACCCAACAGGGATCGAACACTGAAGCTTTCTTT.

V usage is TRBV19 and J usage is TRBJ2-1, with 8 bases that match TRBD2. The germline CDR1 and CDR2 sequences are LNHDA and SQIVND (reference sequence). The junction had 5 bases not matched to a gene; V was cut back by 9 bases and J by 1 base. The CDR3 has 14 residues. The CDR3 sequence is CASHSGGSYNEQFF. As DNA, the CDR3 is TGTGCCAGCCATTCGGGGGGGTCCTACAATGAGCAGTTCTTC.

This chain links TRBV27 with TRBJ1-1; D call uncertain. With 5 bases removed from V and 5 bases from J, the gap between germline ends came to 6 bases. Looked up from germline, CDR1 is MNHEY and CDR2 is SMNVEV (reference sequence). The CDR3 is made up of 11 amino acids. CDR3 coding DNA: TGTGCCAGCAGTGAGGGAACTGAAGCTTTCTTT. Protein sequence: CASSEGTEAFF.

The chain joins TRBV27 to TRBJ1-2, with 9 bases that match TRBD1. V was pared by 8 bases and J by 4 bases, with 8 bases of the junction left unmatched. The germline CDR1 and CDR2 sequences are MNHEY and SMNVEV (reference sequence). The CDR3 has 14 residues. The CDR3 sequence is CASGNRGLGYGYTF. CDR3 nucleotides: TGTGCCAGCGGAAACAGGGGGCTGGGCTATGGCTACACCTTC.

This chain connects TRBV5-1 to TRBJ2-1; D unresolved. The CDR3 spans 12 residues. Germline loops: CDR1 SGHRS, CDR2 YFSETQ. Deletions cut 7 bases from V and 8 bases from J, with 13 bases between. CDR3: CASVDQRDEQFF. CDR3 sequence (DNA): TGCGCCAGCGTCGACCAGCGCGATGAGCAGTTCTTC.